This T cell receptor beta chain was observed in a study of control samples from healthy donors and cancer patients. Trimming took 8 bases from V and 6 from J, leaving 17 bases between them. The germline V gene has CDR1 SGHTA and CDR2 FQGTGA. The CDR3 is made up of 14 amino acids. This table comes from immunoSEQ multiplex PCR, and its TCRdb copy is limited to in-frame clones, with some not included. This sample has some 150,000 clones; about 90% occur once, and the top ten carry under 4%. This sequence originates from a man aged 25-45 years in good health. The chain couples TRBV7-3 to TRBJ2-1; a possible D gene is TRBD2 (6 bases). The specimen sequenced was blood. CDR3 sequence reads: CASGRGASLNEQFF. The CDR3 DNA reads TGTGCCAGCGGCCGCGGGGCTAGCCTCAATGAGCAGTTCTTC.